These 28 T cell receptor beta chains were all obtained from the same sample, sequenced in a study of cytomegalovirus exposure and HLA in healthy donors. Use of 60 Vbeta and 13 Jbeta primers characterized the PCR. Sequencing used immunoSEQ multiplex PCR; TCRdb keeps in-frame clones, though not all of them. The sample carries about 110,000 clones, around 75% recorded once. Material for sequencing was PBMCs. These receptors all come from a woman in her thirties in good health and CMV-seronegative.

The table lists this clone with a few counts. CDR3 residues: CASNPQGPNYGYTF. CDR3 DNA sequence: TGTGCCAGCAACCCACAGGGGCCCAACTATGGCTACACCTTC. The chain couples TRBV2 to TRBJ1-2, with TRBD1 identical over 7 bases. The germline CDR1 and CDR2 sequences are SNHLY and FYNNEI. J lost 2 bases, V lost 7 bases, and 7 bases had no gene match. The CDR3 is 14 residues long.

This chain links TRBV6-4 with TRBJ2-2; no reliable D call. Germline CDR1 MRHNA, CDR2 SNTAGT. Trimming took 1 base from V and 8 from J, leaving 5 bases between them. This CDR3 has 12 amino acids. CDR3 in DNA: TGTGCCAGCAGTGACTGGGCTGGGGAGCTGTTTTTT. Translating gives CASSDWAGELFF.

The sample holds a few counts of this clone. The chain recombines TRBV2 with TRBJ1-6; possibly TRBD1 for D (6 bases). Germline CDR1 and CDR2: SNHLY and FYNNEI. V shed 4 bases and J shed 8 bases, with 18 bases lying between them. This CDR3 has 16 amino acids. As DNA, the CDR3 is TGTGCCAGCAGTGGCCGGAACAGGGCGGCGGATTCACCCCTCCACTTT. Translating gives CASSGRNRAADSPLHF.

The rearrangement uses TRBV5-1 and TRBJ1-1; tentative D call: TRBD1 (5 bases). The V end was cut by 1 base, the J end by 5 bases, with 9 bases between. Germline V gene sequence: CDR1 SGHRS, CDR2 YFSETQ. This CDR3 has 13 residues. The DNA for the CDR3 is TGCGCCAGCAGCTTGAAGGAGGGGACTGAAGCTTTCTTT. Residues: CASSLKEGTEAFF.

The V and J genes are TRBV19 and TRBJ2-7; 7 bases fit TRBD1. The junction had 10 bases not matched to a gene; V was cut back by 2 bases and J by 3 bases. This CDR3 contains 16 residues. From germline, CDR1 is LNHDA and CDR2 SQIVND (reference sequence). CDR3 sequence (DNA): TGTGCCAGTAGTATAATCCTCGGGACAGTGGACTACGAGCAGTACTTC. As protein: CASSIILGTVDYEQYF.

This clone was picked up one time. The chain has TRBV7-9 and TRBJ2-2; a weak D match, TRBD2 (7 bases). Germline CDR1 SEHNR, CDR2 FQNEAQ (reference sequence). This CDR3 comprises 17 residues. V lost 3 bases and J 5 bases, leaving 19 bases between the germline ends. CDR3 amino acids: CASSFQPGGLRTGELFF. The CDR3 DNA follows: TGTGCCAGCAGCTTCCAGCCCGGGGGGCTCCGGACCGGGGAGCTGTTTTTT.

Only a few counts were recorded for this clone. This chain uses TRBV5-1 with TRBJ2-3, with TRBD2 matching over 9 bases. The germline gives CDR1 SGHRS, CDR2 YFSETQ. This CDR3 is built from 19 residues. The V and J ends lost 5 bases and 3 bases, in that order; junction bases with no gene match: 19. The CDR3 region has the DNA TGCGCCAGCAGTTTTGGGGGCACATCTAGCGGGATTTTGACAGATACGCAGTATTTT. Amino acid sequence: CASSFGGTSSGILTDTQYF.

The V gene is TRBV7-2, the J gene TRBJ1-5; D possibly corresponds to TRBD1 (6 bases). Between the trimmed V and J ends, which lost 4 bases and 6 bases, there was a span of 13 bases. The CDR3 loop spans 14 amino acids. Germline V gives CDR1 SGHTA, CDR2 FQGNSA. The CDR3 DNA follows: TGTGCCAGCAGCTCAAACAGGGTGGGTCAGCCCCAGCATTTT. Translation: CASSSNRVGQPQHF.

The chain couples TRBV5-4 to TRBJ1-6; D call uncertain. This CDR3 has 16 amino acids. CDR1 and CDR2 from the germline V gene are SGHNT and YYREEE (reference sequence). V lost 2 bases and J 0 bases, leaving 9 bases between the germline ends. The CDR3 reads CASSFGGSSYNSPLHF. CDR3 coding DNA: TGTGCCAGCAGCTTTGGCGGCAGCTCCTATAATTCACCCCTCCACTTT.

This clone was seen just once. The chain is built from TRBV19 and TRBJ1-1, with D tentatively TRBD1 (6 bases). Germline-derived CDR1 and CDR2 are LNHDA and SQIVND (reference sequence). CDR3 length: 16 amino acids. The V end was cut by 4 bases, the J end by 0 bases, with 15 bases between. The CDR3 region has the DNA TGTGCCAGTAGTACCCGGGCAGGGGAAATGAACACTGAAGCTTTCTTT. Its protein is CASSTRAGEMNTEAFF.

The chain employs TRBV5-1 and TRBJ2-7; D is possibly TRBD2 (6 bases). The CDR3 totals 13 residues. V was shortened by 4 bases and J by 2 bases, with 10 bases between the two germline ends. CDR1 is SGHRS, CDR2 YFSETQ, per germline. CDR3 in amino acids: CASSEGLTYEQYF. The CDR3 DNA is TGCGCCAGCAGCGAGGGACTTACCTACGAGCAGTACTTC.

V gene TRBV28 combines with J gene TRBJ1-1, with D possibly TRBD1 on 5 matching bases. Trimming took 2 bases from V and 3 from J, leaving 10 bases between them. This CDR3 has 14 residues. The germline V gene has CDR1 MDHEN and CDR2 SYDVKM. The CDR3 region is CASSLQGAHTEAFF. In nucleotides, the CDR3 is TGTGCCAGCAGTTTACAGGGTGCGCACACTGAAGCTTTCTTT.

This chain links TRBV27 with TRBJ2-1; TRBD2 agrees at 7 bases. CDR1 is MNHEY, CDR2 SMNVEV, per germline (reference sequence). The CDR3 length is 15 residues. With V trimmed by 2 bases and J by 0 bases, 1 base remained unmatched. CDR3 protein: CASSLRGSSYNEQFF. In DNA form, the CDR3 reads TGTGCCAGCAGTTTACGCGGGAGCTCCTACAATGAGCAGTTCTTC.

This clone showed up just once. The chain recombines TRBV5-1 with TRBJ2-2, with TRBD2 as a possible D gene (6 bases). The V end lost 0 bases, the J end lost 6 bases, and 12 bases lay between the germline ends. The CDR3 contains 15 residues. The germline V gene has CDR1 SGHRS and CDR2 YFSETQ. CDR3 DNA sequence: TGCGCCAGCAGCTTGGTCACGTCGGGGGCCGGGGAGCTGTTTTTT. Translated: CASSLVTSGAGELFF.

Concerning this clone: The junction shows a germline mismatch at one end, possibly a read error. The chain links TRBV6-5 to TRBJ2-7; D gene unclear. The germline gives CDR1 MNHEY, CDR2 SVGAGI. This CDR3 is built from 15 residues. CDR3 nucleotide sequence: TGTGCCAGCAGTTACTCGCGTCTAGTCTCCCACGAGCAGTACTTC. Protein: CASSYSRLVSHEQYF.

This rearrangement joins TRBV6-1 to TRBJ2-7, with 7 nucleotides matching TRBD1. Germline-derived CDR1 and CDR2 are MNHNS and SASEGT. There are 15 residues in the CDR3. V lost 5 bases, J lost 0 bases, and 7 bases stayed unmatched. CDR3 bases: TGTGCCAGCAGTCTCACAGGGGTCTTCTCCTACGAGCAGTACTTC. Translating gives CASSLTGVFSYEQYF.

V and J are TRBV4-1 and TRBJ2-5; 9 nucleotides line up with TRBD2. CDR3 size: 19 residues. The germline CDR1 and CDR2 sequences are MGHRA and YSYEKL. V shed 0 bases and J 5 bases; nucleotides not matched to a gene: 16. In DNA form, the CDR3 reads TGCGCCAGCAGCCAAGATAGGGGACTAGCTCAGGCGGGAGAGGAGACCCAGTACTTC. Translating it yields CASSQDRGLAQAGEETQYF.

The DNA of the CDR3 is TGTGCCAGCAGCCATGGGGGGGCATACGAGCAGTACTTC. Translated: CASSHGGAYEQYF. This sequence joins TRBV4-2 and TRBJ2-7, with D perhaps matching TRBD2 (7 bases). Trimming stripped 3 bases from V and 4 bases from J, with 10 bases between. The CDR3 is 13 amino acids. Germline-derived CDR1 and CDR2 are LGHNA and YNFKEQ.

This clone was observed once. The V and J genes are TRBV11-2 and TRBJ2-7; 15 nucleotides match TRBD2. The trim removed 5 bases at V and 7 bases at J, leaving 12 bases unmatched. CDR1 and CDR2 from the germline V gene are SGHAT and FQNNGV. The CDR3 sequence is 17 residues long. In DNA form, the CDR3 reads TGTGCCAGCAGCCCGCGCCTCGGGACTAGCGGGAGGCAGGAGCAGTACTTC. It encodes CASSPRLGTSGRQEQYF.

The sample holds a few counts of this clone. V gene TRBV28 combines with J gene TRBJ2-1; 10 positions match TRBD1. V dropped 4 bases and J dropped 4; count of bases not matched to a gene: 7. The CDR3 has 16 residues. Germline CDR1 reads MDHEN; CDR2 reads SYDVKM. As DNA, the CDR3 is TGTGCCAGCAGTTCCCGCGGGACAGGGGCGTACAATGAGCAGTTCTTC. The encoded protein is CASSSRGTGAYNEQFF.

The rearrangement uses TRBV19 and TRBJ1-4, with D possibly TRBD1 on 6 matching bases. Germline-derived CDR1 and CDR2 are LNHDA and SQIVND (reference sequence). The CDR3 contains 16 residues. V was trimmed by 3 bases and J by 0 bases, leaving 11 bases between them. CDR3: CASSIRGKSTNEKLFF. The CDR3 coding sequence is TGTGCCAGTAGTATCAGGGGAAAATCAACTAATGAAAAACTGTTTTTT.

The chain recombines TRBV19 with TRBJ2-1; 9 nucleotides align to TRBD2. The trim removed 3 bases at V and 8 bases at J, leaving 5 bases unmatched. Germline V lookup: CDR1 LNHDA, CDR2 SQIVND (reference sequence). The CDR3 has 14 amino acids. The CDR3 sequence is CASSIGGRAYEQFF. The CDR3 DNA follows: TGTGCCAGTAGTATCGGCGGGAGGGCCTATGAGCAGTTCTTC.

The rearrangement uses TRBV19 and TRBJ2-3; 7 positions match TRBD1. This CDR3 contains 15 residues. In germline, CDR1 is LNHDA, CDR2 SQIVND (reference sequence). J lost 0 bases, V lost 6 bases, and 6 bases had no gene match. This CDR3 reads CASRLRGSSTDTQYF. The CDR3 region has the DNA TGTGCCAGTAGGCTCAGGGGGAGTAGCACAGATACGCAGTATTTT.

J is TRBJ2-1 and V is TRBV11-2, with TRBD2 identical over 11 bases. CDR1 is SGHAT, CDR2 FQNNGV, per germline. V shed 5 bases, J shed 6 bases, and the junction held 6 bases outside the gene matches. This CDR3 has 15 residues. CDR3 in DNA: TGTGCCAGCAGCCGGGGACTAGCGGATATCAATGAGCAGTTCTTC. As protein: CASSRGLADINEQFF.

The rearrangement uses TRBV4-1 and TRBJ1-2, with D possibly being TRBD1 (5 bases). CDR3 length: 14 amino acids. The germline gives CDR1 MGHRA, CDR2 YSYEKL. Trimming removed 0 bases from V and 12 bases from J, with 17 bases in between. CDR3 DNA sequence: TGCGCCAGCAGCCAAGATGCGGGGAGGAGGGGTGACACCTTC. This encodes CASSQDAGRRGDTF.

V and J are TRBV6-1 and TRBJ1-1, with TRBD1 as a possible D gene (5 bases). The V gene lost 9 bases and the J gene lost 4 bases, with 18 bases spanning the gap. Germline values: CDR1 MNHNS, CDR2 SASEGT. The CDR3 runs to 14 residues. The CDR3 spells CASSRNGGGTEAFF. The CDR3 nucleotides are TGTGCCAGTTCCCGGAACGGGGGGGGCACTGAAGCTTTCTTT.

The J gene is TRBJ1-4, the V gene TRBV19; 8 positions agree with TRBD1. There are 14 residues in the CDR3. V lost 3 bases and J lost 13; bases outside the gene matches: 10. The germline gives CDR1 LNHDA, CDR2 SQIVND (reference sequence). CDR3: CASSILQGANVLFF. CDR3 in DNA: TGTGCCAGTAGTATCCTGCAGGGGGCTAATGTACTGTTTTTT.

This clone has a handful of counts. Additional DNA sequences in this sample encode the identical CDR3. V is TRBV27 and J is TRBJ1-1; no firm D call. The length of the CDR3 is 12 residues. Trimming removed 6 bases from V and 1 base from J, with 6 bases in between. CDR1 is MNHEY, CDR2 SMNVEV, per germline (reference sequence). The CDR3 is CASRGGNTEAFF. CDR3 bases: TGTGCCAGCAGGGGAGGGAACACTGAAGCTTTCTTT.